This TCR beta chain stems from a study of CD8 T cells in ankylosing spondylitis. 5'-RACE, quantitative and with molecular barcodes, yielded the TCR beta libraries. TCRdb redid the calling of the 5' RACE reads with MiXCR, one entry per CDR3 protein. The table lists 250,000 to 350,000 distinct CDR3 sequences, 20% of them singletons, with roughly 3.4% in the top ten. With 8 bases clipped from V and 7 bases from J, the junction kept 9 bases outside the gene matches. This CDR3 is 13 amino acids long. CDR1 and CDR2 (germline): MDHEN, SYDVKM. What was sequenced was blood, either unsorted or a sorted T cell fraction (not recorded which). The source of this sequence is a female donor with ankylosing spondylitis or in good health (not recorded which). The chain recombines TRBV28 with TRBJ2-3, with 7 bases matching TRBD1. The CDR3 reads CASGTVVPNTQYF. CDR3 coding DNA: TGTGCCAGCGGGACAGTGGTTCCGAATACGCAGTATTTT.